This T cell receptor beta chain was recovered during a study of T-cell reconstitution after alpha-beta-depleted transplantation in children. Overall study results and limits: Hyperexpanded clones declined; after one year, newly produced T cells mostly supplied diversity. Several hundred rapidly expanded clones from non-depleted graft cells reportedly supplied alpha-beta T cells about two months post-transplant. Surviving thymic progenitors and recipient T cells were the source of high TCRbeta diversity at day 60 in some patients.

A few counts support this clonotype. What it binds is not known. Preparation of the TCRbeta library involved a method that used unique molecular identifiers. TCRdb re-called the PCR reads through MiXCR, storing one row per CDR3 protein. In the table there are around 190,000 distinct CDR3 sequences, 6.6% of which are singletons. V was shortened by 3 bases and J by 7 bases, with 13 bases between the two germline ends. Per germline, CDR1 SEHNR and CDR2 FQNEAQ (reference sequence). This CDR3 is 13 amino acids long. This sequence originates from a boy aged 2 to 10 with acute lymphoblastic leukemia, due to receive a stem cell transplant. The sample consisted of PBMCs, taken before TCRalphabeta/CD19-depleted stem cell transplant. This rearrangement joins TRBV7-9 to TRBJ2-7; D not certain. The CDR3 sequence is CASSFPVGREQYF. CDR3 coding DNA: TGTGCCAGCAGCTTCCCAGTGGGCCGGGAGCAGTACTTC.